This TCR beta chain is from a study of blood T cell repertoires in COVID-19. Across the study: Sample material is recorded as cDNA or gDNA derived from T cells, B-cell-depleted T cells, or PBMCs.

Clones were sequenced by immunoSEQ multiplex PCR, and TCRdb holds only the in-frame ones, with some missing. Of approximately 250,000 clones in the sample, approximately 88% were seen once. This CDR3 is 13 amino acids long. Germline V gives CDR1 MGHDK, CDR2 SYGVNS. Trimming removed 4 bases from V and 11 bases from J; junction bases left unmatched: 8. Clinical histories supplied by participants themselves formed the basis of cohort assignment. Before they entered the study, exposed participants had met a COVID-19 case within 2 weeks. This clone appeared a few times. Sequencing was carried out using PBMCs or T cells enriched from blood (not recorded which). The genes are TRBV25-1 and TRBJ1-5; the match to TRBD1 covers 7 bases. This TCR was sampled from a middle-aged woman who had been exposed to COVID-19. CDR3 in DNA: TGTGCCAGCAGTGGAGACAGGGAAATTGCCCAGCATTTT. Translated, it gives CASSGDREIAQHF.